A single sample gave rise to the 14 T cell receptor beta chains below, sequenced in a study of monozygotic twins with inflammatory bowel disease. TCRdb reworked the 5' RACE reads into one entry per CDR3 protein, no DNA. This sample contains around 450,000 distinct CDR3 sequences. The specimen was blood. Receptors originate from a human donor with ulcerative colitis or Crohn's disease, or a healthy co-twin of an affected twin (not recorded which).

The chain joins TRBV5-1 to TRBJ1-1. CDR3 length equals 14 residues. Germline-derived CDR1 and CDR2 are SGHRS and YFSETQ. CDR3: CASSFNSQNTEAFF.

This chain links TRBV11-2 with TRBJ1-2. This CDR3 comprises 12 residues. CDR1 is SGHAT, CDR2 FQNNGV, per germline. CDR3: CASSLREGGYTF.

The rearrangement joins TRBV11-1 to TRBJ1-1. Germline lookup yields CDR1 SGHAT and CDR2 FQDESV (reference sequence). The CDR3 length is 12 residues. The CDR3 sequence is CASSFELGEAFF.

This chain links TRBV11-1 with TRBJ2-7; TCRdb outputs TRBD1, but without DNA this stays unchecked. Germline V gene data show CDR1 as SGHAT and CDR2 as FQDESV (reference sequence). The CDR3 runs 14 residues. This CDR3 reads CASSPLQSSYEQYF.

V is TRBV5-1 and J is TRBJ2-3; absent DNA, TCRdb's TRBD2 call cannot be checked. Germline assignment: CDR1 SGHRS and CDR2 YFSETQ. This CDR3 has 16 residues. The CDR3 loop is CASSHLLAEGTDTQYF. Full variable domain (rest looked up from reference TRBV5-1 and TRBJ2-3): KAGVTQTPRYLIKTRGQQVTLSCSPISGHRSVSWYQQTPGQGLQFLFEYFSETQRNKGNFPGRFSGRQFSNSRSEMNVSTLELGDSALYLCASSHLLAEGTDTQYFGPGTRLTVL.

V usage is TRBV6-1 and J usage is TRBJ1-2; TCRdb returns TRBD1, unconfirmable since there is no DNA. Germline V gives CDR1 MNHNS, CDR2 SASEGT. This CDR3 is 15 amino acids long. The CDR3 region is CATTPGRTSFEGYTF.

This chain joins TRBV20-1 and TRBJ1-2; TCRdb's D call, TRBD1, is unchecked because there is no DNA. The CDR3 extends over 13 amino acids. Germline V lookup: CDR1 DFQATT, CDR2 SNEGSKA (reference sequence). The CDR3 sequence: CSARDTGSYGYTF.

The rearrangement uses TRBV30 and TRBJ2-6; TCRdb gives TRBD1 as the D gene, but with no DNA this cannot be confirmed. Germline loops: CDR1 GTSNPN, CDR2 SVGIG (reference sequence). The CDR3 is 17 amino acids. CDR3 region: CAWSDPSTGIGANVLTF.

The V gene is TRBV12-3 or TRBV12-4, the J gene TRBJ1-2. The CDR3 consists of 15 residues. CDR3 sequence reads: CASSRGAGPLYGYTF.

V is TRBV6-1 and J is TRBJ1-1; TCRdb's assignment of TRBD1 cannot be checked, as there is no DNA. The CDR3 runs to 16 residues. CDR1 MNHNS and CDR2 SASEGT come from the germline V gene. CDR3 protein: CASSGILQGWGTEAFF.

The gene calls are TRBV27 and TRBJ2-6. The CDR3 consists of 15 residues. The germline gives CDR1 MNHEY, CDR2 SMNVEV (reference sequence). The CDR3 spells CASSSRLSGANVLTF.

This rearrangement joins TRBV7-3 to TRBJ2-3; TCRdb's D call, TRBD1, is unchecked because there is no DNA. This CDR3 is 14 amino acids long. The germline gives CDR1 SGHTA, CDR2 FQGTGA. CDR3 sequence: CASSLQGATDTQYF.

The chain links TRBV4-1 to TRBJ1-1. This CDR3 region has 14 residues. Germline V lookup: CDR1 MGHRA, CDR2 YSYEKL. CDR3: CASSQGEGRFGAFF.

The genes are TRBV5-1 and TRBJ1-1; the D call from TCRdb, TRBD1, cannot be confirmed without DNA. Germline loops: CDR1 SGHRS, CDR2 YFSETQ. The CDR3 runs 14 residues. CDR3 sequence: CASSPGINRDAAFF.